The 2 T cell receptor beta chains below all came from one sample that was sequenced in a study of identical twins. From the 5' RACE reads, TCRdb called clonotypes with MiXCR, one entry per CDR3 protein. In the table there are 200,000 to 300,000 distinct CDR3 sequences, 10% to 13% of which are singletons. Sequencing was carried out using memory T cells sorted from blood. The origin of the receptors is a man aged 45-65 years in good health.

CDR3 sequence: CASSLGLDLGYGYTF. In DNA, the CDR3 is TGTGCCAGCAGCTTAGGTCTAGATCTTGGGTATGGCTACACCTTC. The chain recombines TRBV7-2 with TRBJ1-2; D unclear. Germline lookup yields CDR1 SGHTA and CDR2 FQGNSA. The V gene lost 1 base and the J gene lost 5 bases, with 14 bases spanning the gap. The CDR3 is 15 amino acids.

This clonotype was seen a handful of times. The chain carries TRBV7-6 and TRBJ1-1; TRBD1 is a possible D gene (5 bases). The CDR3 extends over 17 amino acids. CDR1 SGHVS and CDR2 FNYEAQ come from the germline V gene. Trimming cost V 5 bases and J 0 bases, with 19 bases left between them. CDR3 DNA sequence: TGTGCCAGCAGCATGTCGGGACGAACTCTTATGAACACTGAAGCTTTCTTT. It translates to CASSMSGRTLMNTEAFF. Complete variable domain (other parts from reference TRBV7-6 and TRBJ1-1): GAGVSQSPRYKVTKRGQDVALRCDPISGHVSLYWYRQALGQGPEFLTYFNYEAQQDKSGLPNDRFSAERPEGSISTLTIQRTEQRDSAMYRCASSMSGRTLMNTEAFFGQGTRLTVV.